This T cell receptor (beta chain) came from a study of blood T cell repertoires in COVID-19. Study-wide context: COVID-19 samples from acute and convalescent phases originated in the United States, Italy and Spain.

Method: immunoSEQ multiplex PCR; TCRdb's copy keeps in-frame clones and lacks some. Among 280,000 or so clones, 85% were seen once, and the ten largest hold 2% to 3%. The sample holds many counts of this clone. Trimming took off 3 bases at V and 6 bases at J, with 5 bases between the two ends. Germline CDR1 MGHRA, CDR2 YSYEKL. This CDR3 is 12 amino acids long. The clonotype comes from a woman aged 45 to 65 who had recovered from COVID-19. The source material was PBMCs or T cells enriched from blood (not recorded which). The chain has TRBV4-1 and TRBJ1-4; D gene ambiguous. CDR3 in DNA: TGCGCCAGCAGCCAGGCATATGAAAAACTGTTTTTT. It translates to CASSQAYEKLFF.